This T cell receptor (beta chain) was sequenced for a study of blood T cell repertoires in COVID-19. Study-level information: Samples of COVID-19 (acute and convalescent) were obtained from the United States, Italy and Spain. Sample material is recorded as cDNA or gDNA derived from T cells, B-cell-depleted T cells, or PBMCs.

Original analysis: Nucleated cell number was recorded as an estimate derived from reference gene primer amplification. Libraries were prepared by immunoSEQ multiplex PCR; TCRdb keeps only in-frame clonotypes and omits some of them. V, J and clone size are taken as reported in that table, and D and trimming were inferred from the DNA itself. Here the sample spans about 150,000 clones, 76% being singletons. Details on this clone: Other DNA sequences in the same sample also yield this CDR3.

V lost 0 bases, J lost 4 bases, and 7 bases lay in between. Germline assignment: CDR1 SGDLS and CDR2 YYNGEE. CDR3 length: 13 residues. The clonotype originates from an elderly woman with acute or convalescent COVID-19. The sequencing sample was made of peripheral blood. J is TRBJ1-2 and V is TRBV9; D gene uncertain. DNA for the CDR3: TGTGCCAGCAGCGTAGAGGGAGGCTATGGCTACACCTTC. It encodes CASSVEGGYGYTF.